The subject of this entry is one T cell receptor (beta chain). No antigen is known for it. The data stem from a study of cytomegalovirus exposure and HLA in healthy donors. V gave up 3 bases and J gave up 5 bases; unmatched junction bases: 7. The CDR3 is 15 residues long. CDR1 and CDR2 (germline): KGHSH, LQKENI. Primers for the PCR totalled 60 Vbeta and 13 Jbeta. Assay used: immunoSEQ multiplex PCR; TCRdb lists only in-frame clones, some missing. The table has more than 100,000 clones, 80% seen once. Study results and caveats: Available immune exposure information covered CMV serostatus only.

Specimen: PBMCs. The receptor was derived from a man in his thirties or forties in good health and CMV-seronegative. The chain is built from TRBV18 and TRBJ2-1; 7 bases align to TRBD2. For the CDR3, the DNA is TGTGCCAGCTCACCGACTAGCTCATTAGACAATGAGCAGTTCTTC. Encoded protein: CASSPTSSLDNEQFF.